The 18 T cell receptor beta chains reported below all come from one sample, sequenced in a study of blood T cell repertoires in COVID-19. Sequencing was performed with immunoSEQ multiplex PCR; in TCRdb, only in-frame clones are kept and a portion is missing. Here the sample spans 250,000 to 350,000 clones, approximately 84% being singletons. Material: peripheral blood. These TCRs come from a person aged 65 to 85 with COVID-19, enrolled during active disease.

This sequence joins TRBV24-1 and TRBJ2-1, with 7 positions matching TRBD1. V shed 0 bases, J shed 9 bases, and the junction held 13 bases outside the gene matches. Per germline, CDR1 KGHDR and CDR2 SFDVKD. The CDR3 totals 17 residues. The CDR3 sequence is CATSDLSSFLGGGEQFF. The DNA for the CDR3 is TGTGCCACCAGTGATTTGTCGTCTTTTTTAGGGGGCGGTGAGCAGTTCTTC.

This rearrangement joins TRBV6-5 to TRBJ1-3; D not resolved. Trimming removed 2 bases from V and 0 bases from J, with 11 bases in between. The CDR3 covers 16 residues. The germline CDR1 and CDR2 sequences are MNHEY and SVGAGI. The CDR3 DNA is TGTGCCAGCAGTTACGGGAGGCCCTTCTCTGGAAACACCATATATTTT. Protein sequence: CASSYGRPFSGNTIYF.

The chain couples TRBV13 to TRBJ2-6; D perhaps matches TRBD1 (6 bases). Germline lookup yields CDR1 PRHDT and CDR2 FYEKMQ (reference sequence). The length of the CDR3 is 17 residues. Trimming pared 6 bases from V and 0 bases from J, leaving 15 bases between. This CDR3 reads CASRPGHRRSGANVLTF. In DNA form, the CDR3 reads TGTGCCAGCAGGCCGGGACACCGTCGCTCTGGGGCCAACGTCCTGACTTTC.

The chain combines TRBV4-3 with TRBJ2-5, with 9 nucleotides matching TRBD2. Germline lookup yields CDR1 LGHNA and CDR2 YSLEER. J lost 5 bases, V lost 4 bases, and 14 bases had no gene match. There are 17 residues in the CDR3. The CDR3 loop reads CASSRVFSGRSGETQYF. CDR3 coding DNA: TGCGCCAGCAGCCGAGTGTTCAGCGGGAGGAGTGGGGAGACCCAGTACTTC.

In DNA, the CDR3 is TGCGCCAGCAGCCAAGCCTCAGGGGGCGGCACTGAAGCTTTCTTT. It is translated as CASSQASGGGTEAFF. V usage is TRBV4-3 and J usage is TRBJ1-1, with 8 bases fitting TRBD1. V gave up 1 base and J gave up 4 bases; unmatched junction bases: 5. The CDR3 is 15 amino acids. Germline V gene data show CDR1 as LGHNA and CDR2 as YSLEER.

This sequence joins TRBV9 and TRBJ1-4; 9 bases match TRBD1. CDR1 SGDLS and CDR2 YYNGEE come from the germline V gene. V dropped 4 bases and J dropped 4; count of bases not matched to a gene: 8. This CDR3 region has 16 residues. The CDR3 nucleotides read TGTGCCAGCAGCCCTACACCGGGACAGGGTAATGAAAAACTGTTTTTT. This sequence encodes CASSPTPGQGNEKLFF.

The rearrangement links TRBV7-9 to TRBJ1-1; unclear D gene. CDR1 and CDR2 (germline): SEHNR, FQNEAQ (reference sequence). The CDR3 has 16 residues. Trimming shortened V by 2 bases and J by 1 base, and 14 bases separated the two germline ends. This chain's CDR3 is CASSLFLGGWNTEAFF. The CDR3, as DNA: TGTGCCAGCAGCTTATTCTTAGGCGGATGGAACACTGAAGCTTTCTTT.

This chain connects TRBV6-4 to TRBJ1-1; the match to TRBD1 covers 8 bases. Germline V gene lookup returns CDR1 MRHNA and CDR2 SNTAGT. Trimming removed 4 bases from V and 7 bases from J; junction bases left unmatched: 8. The CDR3 has 14 residues. This CDR3 reads CASSVTRGHGEAFF. The CDR3 nucleotides read TGTGCCAGCAGTGTTACCAGGGGGCATGGTGAAGCTTTCTTT.

CDR3 region: CASSPESYRVWGTGELFF. Here the CDR3 DNA reads TGTGCCAGTAGCCCGGAATCATACAGGGTATGGGGGACCGGGGAGCTGTTTTTT. The V gene is TRBV19, the J gene TRBJ2-2; D is perhaps TRBD1 (6 bases). The CDR3 is 18 residues long. V lost 6 bases, J lost 5 bases, and 25 bases lay in between. The germline CDR1 and CDR2 sequences are LNHDA and SQIVND (reference sequence).

The rearrangement links TRBV9 to TRBJ2-7, with 12 nucleotides matching TRBD2. Germline lookup yields CDR1 SGDLS and CDR2 YYNGEE. V was pared by 2 bases and J by 2 bases, with 2 bases of the junction left unmatched. The CDR3 has 15 amino acids. Here the CDR3 reads CASSVGLAGPYEQYF. The CDR3 bases are TGTGCCAGCAGCGTCGGACTAGCGGGACCCTACGAGCAGTACTTC.

For this clone: At the DNA level, this CDR3 is encoded by other sequences in the same sample as well. The chain is built from TRBV18 and TRBJ1-1, with D perhaps TRBD1 (5 bases). The V end lost 2 bases, the J end lost 1 base, and 8 bases lay between the germline ends. Germline V gene data show CDR1 as KGHSH and CDR2 as LQKENI. This CDR3 contains 14 residues. CDR3 DNA: TGTGCCAGCTCACCAGGCCAGGGGAACACTGAAGCTTTCTTT. Its protein is CASSPGQGNTEAFF.

The chain recombines TRBV19 with TRBJ1-5, with a weak D call TRBD1 (6 bases). Per germline, CDR1 LNHDA and CDR2 SQIVND (reference sequence). V lost 8 bases and J lost 10, with 15 bases in between. The CDR3 sequence is 12 residues long. The CDR3 DNA reads as TGTGCCAGTGGGGTTCGGGACATACCCCAGCATTTT. It codes for CASGVRDIPQHF.

This clone appeared a single time. The rearrangement links TRBV5-1 to TRBJ2-7; 7 bases agree with TRBD2. Trimming took 0 bases from V and 2 from J; bases not matched to a gene: 5. Germline values: CDR1 SGHRS, CDR2 YFSETQ. The CDR3 loop spans 15 amino acids. CDR3 protein: CASSLGLGGAYEQYF. The CDR3 DNA reads as TGCGCCAGCAGCTTGGGTCTTGGGGGGGCCTACGAGCAGTACTTC.

The V gene is TRBV5-6, the J gene TRBJ1-5; D not certain. Germline CDR1 is SGHDT and CDR2 is YYEEEE. Trimming stripped 1 base from V and 0 bases from J, with 8 bases between. CDR3 length: 15 amino acids. The CDR3 region is CASSLQINSNQPQHF. CDR3 DNA: TGTGCCAGCAGCTTGCAAATCAATAGCAATCAGCCCCAGCATTTT.

The chain combines TRBV18 with TRBJ2-3; 7 bases line up with TRBD2. V was clipped by 3 bases and J by 2 bases; unmatched bases: 5. CDR1 and CDR2 (germline): KGHSH, LQKENI. This CDR3 is 15 amino acids long. CDR3 protein: CASSPAAGFTDTQYF. The CDR3 nucleotides read TGTGCCAGCTCACCCGCAGCGGGGTTCACAGATACGCAGTATTTT. Together with reference TRBV18 and TRBJ2-3, the CDR3 gives the full variable domain: NAGVMQNPRHLVRRRGQEARLRCSPMKGHSHVYWYRQLPEEGLKFMVYLQKENIIDESGMPKERFSAEFPKEGPSILRIQQVVRGDSAAYFCASSPAAGFTDTQYFGPGTRLTVL.

The chain has TRBV5-1 and TRBJ2-7; D may be TRBD2 (6 bases). Germline CDR1 and CDR2: SGHRS and YFSETQ. The V gene lost 2 bases and the J gene lost 1 base, with 10 bases spanning the gap. The CDR3 sequence is 14 residues long. This CDR3 reads CASSFSAGSYEQYF. The CDR3, as DNA: TGCGCCAGCAGCTTTTCCGCGGGGTCCTACGAGCAGTACTTC.

V gene TRBV19 combines with J gene TRBJ1-2; 7 bases line up with TRBD1. The V gene end was trimmed by 5 bases and the J gene end by 3 bases; junction bases not matched to a gene: 3. CDR3 length: 13 amino acids. Germline values: CDR1 LNHDA, CDR2 SQIVND (reference sequence). The chain's CDR3 is CASSPGQHYGYTF. CDR3 sequence (DNA): TGTGCCAGTAGTCCGGGACAGCACTATGGCTACACCTTC.

V usage is TRBV27 and J usage is TRBJ2-5, with a possible D match to TRBD1 (6 bases). CDR3 size: 14 residues. V lost 2 bases and J 0 bases, leaving 7 bases between the germline ends. Germline CDR1 MNHEY, CDR2 SMNVEV (reference sequence). The CDR3 is CASSLRDNQETQYF. In DNA, the CDR3 is TGTGCCAGCAGTTTAAGGGACAACCAAGAGACCCAGTACTTC.